This T cell receptor beta chain appears in the sequencing data of a study of blood T cells in healthy people across ages. Germline-derived CDR1 and CDR2 are MGHRA and YSYEKL. Trimming took 0 bases from V and 8 from J, leaving 20 bases between them. CDR3 length equals 18 residues. The table lists this clonotype with a count of one. For the second PCR, which ran for 7 to 11 cycles, a sample-barcoded 5' primer and a J-beta primer mix were used. Each CDR3 protein is one row after TCRdb ran MiXCR on the 5' RACE reads. Of roughly 1,500,000 distinct CDR3 sequences in the sample, 42% were seen once. This rearrangement joins TRBV4-1 to TRBJ1-6, with unresolved D. Sequencing was done on a sample of blood. The TCR originated in a woman aged 18-30 years in good health. CDR3 nucleotide sequence: TGCGCCAGCAGCCAAGAAGATAACTCAAGGGCTGTGGATTCACCCCTCCACTTT. Its translation: CASSQEDNSRAVDSPLHF.